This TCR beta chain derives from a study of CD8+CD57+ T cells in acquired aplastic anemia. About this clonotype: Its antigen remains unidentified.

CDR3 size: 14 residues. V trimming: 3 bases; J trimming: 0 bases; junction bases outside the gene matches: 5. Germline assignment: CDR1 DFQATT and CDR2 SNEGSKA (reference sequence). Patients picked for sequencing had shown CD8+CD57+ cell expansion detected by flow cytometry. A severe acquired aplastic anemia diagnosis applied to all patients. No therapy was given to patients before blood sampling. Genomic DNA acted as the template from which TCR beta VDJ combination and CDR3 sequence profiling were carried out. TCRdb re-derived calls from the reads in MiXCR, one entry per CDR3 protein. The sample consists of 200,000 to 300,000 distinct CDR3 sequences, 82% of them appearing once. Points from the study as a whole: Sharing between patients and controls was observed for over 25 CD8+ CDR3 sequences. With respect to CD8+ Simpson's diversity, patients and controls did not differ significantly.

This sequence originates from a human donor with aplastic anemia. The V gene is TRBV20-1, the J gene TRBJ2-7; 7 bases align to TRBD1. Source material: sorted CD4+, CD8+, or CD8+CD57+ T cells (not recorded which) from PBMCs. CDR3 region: CSASKGAISYEQYF. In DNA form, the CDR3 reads TGCAGTGCTAGTAAGGGGGCGATCTCCTACGAGCAGTACTTC.